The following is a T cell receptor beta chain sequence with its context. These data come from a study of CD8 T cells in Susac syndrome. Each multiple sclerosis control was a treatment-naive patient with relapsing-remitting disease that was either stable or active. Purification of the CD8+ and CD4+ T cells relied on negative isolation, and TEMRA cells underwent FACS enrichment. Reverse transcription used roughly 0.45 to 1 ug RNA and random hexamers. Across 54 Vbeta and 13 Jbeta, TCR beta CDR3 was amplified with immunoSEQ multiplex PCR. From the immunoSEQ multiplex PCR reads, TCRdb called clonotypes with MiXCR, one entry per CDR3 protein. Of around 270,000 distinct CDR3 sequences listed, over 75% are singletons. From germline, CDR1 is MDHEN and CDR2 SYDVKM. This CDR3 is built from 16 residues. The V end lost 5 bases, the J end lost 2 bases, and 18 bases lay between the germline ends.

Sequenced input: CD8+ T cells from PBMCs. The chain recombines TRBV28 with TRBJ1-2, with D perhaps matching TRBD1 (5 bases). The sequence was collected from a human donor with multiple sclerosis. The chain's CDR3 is CASSRVGDEGNYGYTF. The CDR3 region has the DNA TGTGCCAGCAGTAGGGTGGGCGATGAGGGGAACTATGGCTACACCTTC.